This paragraph reports one TCR beta chain. As yet, its antigen is unknown. The data originate from a study of beta chain features in type 1 diabetes. General study findings and limits: For Type 1 diabetes patients, all four CD4+ subsets carried TCRB CDR3s that were moderately but significantly shorter.

Every sorted population was more than 98% pure. The germline gives CDR1 SEHNR, CDR2 FQNEAQ (reference sequence). J was trimmed by 7 bases and V by 2 bases; bases with no gene match: 10. CDR3 length: 15 amino acids. The whole isolated RNA underwent reverse transcription, so sequencing captured expressed TCRB transcripts. Profiled with immunoSEQ multiplex PCR; TCRdb holds only in-frame clones, not every one. Among about 650,000 clones listed, around 12% were seen once. The sample consisted of naive CD4+ T cells from blood. The clonotype originates from a man aged 25 to 40 with type 1 diabetes. The V gene is TRBV7-9, the J gene TRBJ2-7, with TRBD1 identical over 8 bases. CDR3 amino acids: CASSLLSGQVIEQYF. The CDR3 bases are TGTGCCAGCAGCTTACTGTCGGGACAGGTGATAGAGCAGTACTTC.